The present TCR beta chain was sequenced within a study of T cell repertoires in cytomegalovirus infection. As for the study in general: Indications came from public TCR beta signatures; they pointed to CMV infection and to a matching HLA type. The study's findings and limits: Carriers of CMV and the relevant HLA type were discriminated by public TCR beta frequency. The study found HLA-C-restricted CMV-specific TCR beta clonotypes dominating the ex vivo response.

From the reads, TCRdb called clonotypes with MiXCR, one entry per CDR3 protein. Found here are almost 500,000 distinct CDR3 sequences, approximately 10% of them singletons; the top ten hold 10%. At least ten counts were recorded for this clonotype. The antigen remains undetermined. The sequencing sample was made of PBMCs. This receptor was obtained from a human donor in good health (CMV status not recorded). Some clones in this sample may be carry-over from other donors' samples.

The CDR3 DNA is TGCGCCAGCAGCCATCGAGCGGGAGGGGTGGAGACCCAGTACTTC. This codes for CASSHRAGGVETQYF. This chain uses TRBV4-1 with TRBJ2-5, with 10 positions matching TRBD2. Germline V gene lookup returns CDR1 MGHRA and CDR2 YSYEKL. The CDR3 consists of 15 residues. V dropped 3 bases and J dropped 5; count of bases not matched to a gene: 6.